A selection of T cell receptor beta chains follows, all from one sample in a study of shared clonotypes between healthy human individuals. Produced via immunoSEQ multiplex PCR; TCRdb's table is partial and in-frame only. The repertoire holds roughly 1 million clones, with roughly 75% as singletons. Sequenced sample: memory CD4+ T cells sorted from blood. The receptors come from a man between 18 and 35 years old in good health. CDR3s include the opening cysteine and the closing phenylalanine or tryptophan. The order of the fields is J gene, V gene, clone size, D gene, CDR3 protein, CDR3 DNA. A D gene is named only where the DNA matches it firmly. For some rows the clone size is stated as once, few or many, or as a class when expanded; others skip it.

j_gene: TRBJ1-4
v_gene: TRBV5-4
abundance: NA
d_gene: TRBD1
CDR3aa: CASSFRDRDEKLFF
CDR3nt: TGTGCCAGCAGCTTCCGGGACAGAGATGAAAAACTGTTTTTT

j_gene: TRBJ1-5
v_gene: TRBV7-2
abundance: NA
d_gene: NA
CDR3aa: CASSNRGQPQHF
CDR3nt: TGTGCCAGCAGCAACCGAGGCCAGCCCCAGCATTTT

j_gene: TRBJ1-6
v_gene: TRBV7-8
abundance: NA
d_gene: NA
CDR3aa: CASSFPQANSPLHF
CDR3nt: TGTGCCAGCAGCTTCCCTCAAGCTAATTCACCCCTCCACTTT

j_gene: TRBJ2-3
v_gene: TRBV20-1
abundance: once
d_gene: NA
CDR3aa: CSAPGVTTQYF
CDR3nt: TGCAGTGCCCCAGGGGTAACTACGCAGTATTTT

j_gene: TRBJ1-6
v_gene: TRBV30
abundance: NA
d_gene: NA
CDR3aa: CAWTGQSSYNSPLHF
CDR3nt: TGTGCCTGGACGGGGCAGAGCTCCTATAATTCACCCCTCCACTTT

j_gene: TRBJ2-5
v_gene: TRBV30
abundance: NA
d_gene: NA
CDR3aa: CAWRVPGAQETQYF
CDR3nt: TGTGCCTGGAGAGTACCGGGAGCACAAGAGACCCAGTACTTC

j_gene: TRBJ2-2
v_gene: TRBV9
abundance: NA
d_gene: NA
CDR3aa: CASSVSSTGELFF
CDR3nt: TGTGCCAGCAGCGTAAGTTCTACCGGGGAGCTGTTTTTT

j_gene: TRBJ2-1
v_gene: TRBV5-6
abundance: NA
d_gene: NA
CDR3aa: CASSLVVYNEQFF
CDR3nt: TGTGCCAGCAGCTTGGTGGTCTACAATGAGCAGTTCTTC

j_gene: TRBJ2-2
v_gene: TRBV4-1
abundance: NA
d_gene: TRBD1
CDR3aa: CASSQRVQGDTNTGELFF
CDR3nt: TGCGCCAGCAGCCAGAGAGTACAGGGGGACACGAACACCGGGGAGCTGTTTTTT

j_gene: TRBJ2-2
v_gene: TRBV5-6
abundance: many
d_gene: NA
CDR3aa: CASSRPFPGELFF
CDR3nt: TGTGCCAGCAGCCGACCTTTTCCCGGGGAGCTGTTTTTT

j_gene: TRBJ2-7
v_gene: TRBV6-1
abundance: NA
d_gene: TRBD1
CDR3aa: CASRTRDRESYEQYF
CDR3nt: TGTGCCAGCAGGACCCGGGACAGAGAGTCCTACGAGCAGTACTTC

j_gene: TRBJ2-1
v_gene: TRBV6-5
abundance: NA
d_gene: TRBD2
CDR3aa: CASSYVGLGSYNEQFF
CDR3nt: TGTGCCAGCAGTTACGTAGGACTAGGGTCCTACAATGAGCAGTTCTTC

j_gene: TRBJ1-5
v_gene: TRBV27
abundance: NA
d_gene: TRBD1
CDR3aa: CASSTAGGGPQHF
CDR3nt: TGTGCCAGCTCAACGGCAGGGGGCGGGCCCCAGCATTTT

j_gene: TRBJ1-4
v_gene: TRBV6-6
abundance: NA
d_gene: TRBD1
CDR3aa: CASSGDRTLFF
CDR3nt: TGTGCCAGCAGTGGGGACAGGACACTGTTTTTT

j_gene: TRBJ2-2
v_gene: TRBV7-2
abundance: NA
d_gene: TRBD2
CDR3aa: CASSRSGSTGELFF
CDR3nt: TGTGCCAGCAGCCGTAGCGGGAGCACCGGGGAGCTGTTTTTT

j_gene: TRBJ1-2
v_gene: TRBV7-9
abundance: NA
d_gene: NA
CDR3aa: CASSLGGNNYGYTF
CDR3nt: TGTGCCAGCAGCTTAGGTGGGAACAACTATGGCTACACCTTC

j_gene: TRBJ2-7
v_gene: TRBV29-1
abundance: NA
d_gene: TRBD1
CDR3aa: CSVGDGQGVAPYEQYF
CDR3nt: TGCAGCGTTGGGGACGGACAGGGAGTAGCGCCCTACGAGCAGTACTTC

j_gene: TRBJ1-2
v_gene: TRBV16
abundance: NA
d_gene: NA
CDR3aa: CASSPIGVPGYTF
CDR3nt: TGTGCCAGCAGCCCGATTGGCGTCCCTGGCTACACCTTC

j_gene: TRBJ2-5
v_gene: TRBV5-1
abundance: NA
d_gene: TRBD2
CDR3aa: CASSPGTSGGETQYF
CDR3nt: TGCGCCAGCAGCCCGGGGACTAGCGGGGGAGAGACCCAGTACTTC

j_gene: TRBJ1-1
v_gene: TRBV5-1
abundance: NA
d_gene: TRBD1
CDR3aa: CASRKGGTDTEAFF
CDR3nt: TGCGCCAGCAGGAAAGGGGGCACGGACACTGAAGCTTTCTTT

j_gene: TRBJ1-5
v_gene: TRBV19
abundance: NA
d_gene: TRBD1
CDR3aa: CASGGDRGWNQPQHF
CDR3nt: TGTGCCAGTGGCGGGGACAGGGGATGGAATCAGCCCCAGCATTTT

j_gene: TRBJ1-4
v_gene: TRBV10-3
abundance: NA
d_gene: TRBD1
CDR3aa: CAISESTGGNEKLFF
CDR3nt: TGTGCCATCAGTGAGTCGACAGGGGGGAATGAAAAACTGTTTTTT

j_gene: TRBJ1-1
v_gene: TRBV30
abundance: NA
d_gene: NA
CDR3aa: CAWSVLYTILKGAFF
CDR3nt: TGTGCCTGGAGTGTACTTTATACGATCCTCAAGGGAGCTTTCTTT

j_gene: TRBJ2-1
v_gene: TRBV19
abundance: NA
d_gene: NA
CDR3aa: CASSMGPEVHEQFF
CDR3nt: TGTGCCAGTAGCATGGGACCCGAAGTCCATGAGCAGTTCTTC

j_gene: TRBJ1-4
v_gene: TRBV6-1
abundance: few
d_gene: TRBD1
CDR3aa: CASSSQGASEKLFF
CDR3nt: TGTGCCAGCAGTTCACAGGGGGCGAGTGAAAAACTGTTTTTT

j_gene: TRBJ1-5
v_gene: TRBV4-1
abundance: NA
d_gene: NA
CDR3aa: CASSQGRAGNQPQHF
CDR3nt: TGCGCCAGCAGCCAAGGGCGGGCTGGCAATCAGCCCCAGCATTTT

j_gene: TRBJ1-1
v_gene: TRBV19
abundance: NA
d_gene: NA
CDR3aa: CASSSRTVANEAFF
CDR3nt: TGTGCCAGTAGTTCCAGGACCGTTGCCAATGAAGCTTTCTTT

j_gene: TRBJ1-5
v_gene: TRBV29-1
abundance: few
d_gene: NA
CDR3aa: CSVGSNSNQPQHF
CDR3nt: TGCAGCGTTGGCAGTAATAGCAATCAGCCCCAGCATTTT

j_gene: TRBJ2-1
v_gene: TRBV4-3
abundance: NA
d_gene: TRBD1
CDR3aa: CASSQGRIGTASSYNEQFF
CDR3nt: TGCGCCAGCAGCCAAGGAAGGATCGGGACAGCGAGCTCCTACAATGAGCAGTTCTTC

j_gene: TRBJ1-1
v_gene: TRBV30
abundance: few
d_gene: NA
CDR3aa: CAWSTDTEAFF
CDR3nt: TGTGCCTGGAGTACGGACACTGAAGCTTTCTTT

j_gene: TRBJ1-1
v_gene: TRBV20-1
abundance: few
d_gene: NA
CDR3aa: CSARVILAFF
CDR3nt: TGCAGTGCTAGAGTAATTTTGGCTTTCTTT

j_gene: TRBJ2-7
v_gene: TRBV6-1
abundance: few
d_gene: NA
CDR3aa: CASSAEGPTYEQYF
CDR3nt: TGTGCCAGCAGTGCGGAGGGGCCTACCTACGAGCAGTACTTC

j_gene: TRBJ1-2
v_gene: TRBV7-9
abundance: few
d_gene: NA
CDR3aa: CASSLEGGGYTF
CDR3nt: TGTGCCAGCAGCTTAGAAGGCGGGGGCTACACCTTC

j_gene: TRBJ2-5
v_gene: TRBV9
abundance: NA
d_gene: TRBD2
CDR3aa: CASSVDGRAPETQYF
CDR3nt: TGTGCCAGCAGCGTAGACGGGAGGGCCCCAGAGACCCAGTACTTC

j_gene: TRBJ2-7
v_gene: TRBV18
abundance: NA
d_gene: NA
CDR3aa: CASSPPRVNTYEQYF
CDR3nt: TGTGCCAGCTCACCACCAAGGGTAAATACCTACGAGCAGTACTTC

j_gene: TRBJ2-2
v_gene: TRBV4-3
abundance: NA
d_gene: NA
CDR3aa: CASSQGHFTGELFF
CDR3nt: TGCGCCAGCAGCCAGGGACACTTCACCGGGGAGCTGTTTTTT

j_gene: TRBJ1-4
v_gene: TRBV19
abundance: NA
d_gene: NA
CDR3aa: CASRPDSPRKLFF
CDR3nt: TGTGCCAGTAGGCCGGACAGCCCGCGGAAACTGTTTTTT

j_gene: TRBJ2-2
v_gene: TRBV7-2
abundance: NA
d_gene: TRBD2
CDR3aa: CASSLASGGTGELFF
CDR3nt: TGTGCCAGCAGCTTGGCTAGCGGGGGCACCGGGGAGCTGTTTTTT

j_gene: TRBJ2-4
v_gene: TRBV6-5
abundance: NA
d_gene: TRBD1
CDR3aa: CASRSTGGRGDIQYF
CDR3nt: TGTGCCAGCAGGTCTACAGGGGGCCGGGGAGACATTCAGTACTTC

j_gene: TRBJ2-4
v_gene: TRBV2
abundance: NA
d_gene: NA
CDR3aa: CASSVLGVAKNIQYF
CDR3nt: TGTGCCAGCAGTGTACTGGGAGTAGCCAAAAACATTCAGTACTTC

j_gene: TRBJ2-1
v_gene: TRBV30
abundance: NA
d_gene: NA
CDR3aa: CAWSVSGKSYNEQFF
CDR3nt: TGTGCCTGGAGTGTATCGGGTAAATCCTACAATGAGCAGTTCTTC

j_gene: TRBJ2-7
v_gene: TRBV5-1
abundance: NA
d_gene: NA
CDR3aa: CASSRGDSDEQYF
CDR3nt: TGCGCCAGCAGCCGCGGGGACTCGGATGAGCAGTACTTC

j_gene: TRBJ1-6
v_gene: TRBV5-1
abundance: NA
d_gene: NA
CDR3aa: CASSLYGGAQNSPLHF
CDR3nt: TGCGCCAGCAGCTTGTACGGAGGCGCCCAAAATTCACCCCTCCACTTT

j_gene: TRBJ2-7
v_gene: TRBV5-1
abundance: NA
d_gene: NA
CDR3aa: CASSLGGGGPSYEQYF
CDR3nt: TGCGCCAGCAGCCTAGGTGGGGGAGGTCCCTCCTACGAGCAGTACTTC

j_gene: TRBJ2-7
v_gene: TRBV7-2
abundance: NA
d_gene: NA
CDR3aa: CASSLDYANEQYF
CDR3nt: TGTGCCAGCAGCCTAGACTACGCTAACGAGCAGTACTTC

j_gene: TRBJ2-7
v_gene: TRBV5-4
abundance: many
d_gene: NA
CDR3aa: CASSRDRDVRVHEQYF
CDR3nt: TGTGCCAGCAGCCGGGACCGGGACGTCCGCGTCCACGAGCAGTACTTC

j_gene: TRBJ2-6
v_gene: TRBV5-6
abundance: NA
d_gene: NA
CDR3aa: CASSITSSGANVLTF
CDR3nt: TGTGCCAGCAGCATCACGAGCTCTGGGGCCAACGTCCTGACTTTC

j_gene: TRBJ2-7
v_gene: TRBV2
abundance: NA
d_gene: NA
CDR3aa: CASSETYEQYF
CDR3nt: TGTGCCAGCAGTGAGACCTACGAGCAGTACTTC

j_gene: TRBJ2-3
v_gene: TRBV19
abundance: NA
d_gene: NA
CDR3aa: CASSIVSVTDTQYF
CDR3nt: TGTGCCAGTAGTATTGTAAGCGTCACAGATACGCAGTATTTT

j_gene: TRBJ2-3
v_gene: TRBV10-1
abundance: NA
d_gene: TRBD2
CDR3aa: CASSDTTSGTDTQYF
CDR3nt: TGCGCCAGCAGTGACACAACTAGCGGAACAGATACGCAGTATTTT

j_gene: TRBJ1-5
v_gene: TRBV19
abundance: NA
d_gene: NA
CDR3aa: CASRTNGEVVPQHF
CDR3nt: TGTGCCAGTAGAACCAACGGGGAGGTTGTGCCCCAGCATTTT

j_gene: TRBJ1-3
v_gene: TRBV10-3
abundance: NA
d_gene: NA
CDR3aa: CAISEGRQSSGNTIYF
CDR3nt: TGTGCCATCAGTGAAGGCAGGCAAAGCTCTGGAAACACCATATATTTT